This passage covers 8 T cell receptor beta chains from one sample sequenced in a study of blood T cells in healthy people across ages. A second PCR, run for about 7 to 11 cycles, used a sample-barcoded 5' primer plus a J-beta primer mix. TCRdb redid the calling of the 5' RACE reads with MiXCR, one entry per CDR3 protein. The sample contains 450,000 to 700,000 distinct CDR3 sequences, approximately 27% of which appear only once. Input material: blood. The receptors here all came from a woman between 65 and 79 years old in good health.

V and J are TRBV25-1 and TRBJ1-2; D unclear. This CDR3 has 16 residues. Germline CDR1 and CDR2: MGHDK and SYGVNS. With 6 bases removed from V and 3 bases from J, the gap between germline ends came to 20 bases. The DNA of the CDR3 is TGTGCCAGCAGCCCGGTCTTGCGGGGAAGGGACTATGGCTACACCTTC. It is translated as CASSPVLRGRDYGYTF.

V is TRBV28 and J is TRBJ2-4; TRBD2 agrees at 9 bases. The trim removed 4 bases at V and 5 bases at J, leaving 9 bases unmatched. This CDR3 has 16 amino acids. The V gene's germline CDR1 is MDHEN and CDR2 SYDVKM. The CDR3 is CASSSLRAGGENIQYF. The CDR3 bases are TGTGCCAGCAGTTCCCTTCGCGCGGGAGGGGAAAACATTCAGTACTTC.

The rearrangement links TRBV11-2 to TRBJ2-5, with 7 bases matching TRBD1. Trimming cost V 0 bases and J 5 bases; bases outside gene matches: 6. Germline CDR1 is SGHAT and CDR2 is FQNNGV. This CDR3 comprises 15 residues. CDR3 sequence: CASSLDVDRVETQYF. In nucleotides, the CDR3 is TGTGCCAGCAGCTTAGATGTAGACAGGGTCGAGACCCAGTACTTC.

The genes are TRBV4-3 and TRBJ1-4, with D perhaps TRBD1 (5 bases). Trimming removed 0 bases at V and 7 bases at J, with 9 bases between. The CDR3 has 14 residues. The germline gives CDR1 LGHNA, CDR2 YSLEER. CDR3 DNA sequence: TGCGCCAGCAGCCAAGAGGGCAGGGCTGAAAAACTGTTTTTT. Encoded protein: CASSQEGRAEKLFF.

With regard to this clonotype: A much more abundant neighbour one base away suggests this may be a read error. The chain joins TRBV7-2 to TRBJ1-1, with TRBD1 as a possible D gene (5 bases). This CDR3 has 14 amino acids. CDR1 is SGHTA and CDR2 is FQGNSA in the germline V gene. With 3 bases removed from V and 7 bases from J, the gap between germline ends came to 15 bases. The CDR3 spells CASSFAARDGEAFF. The DNA of the CDR3 is TGTGCCAGCAGCTTCGCGGCACGGGACGGTGAAGCTTTCTTT.

The J gene is TRBJ2-4, the V gene TRBV6-2 or TRBV6-3; D not certain. Germline assignment: CDR1 MNHEY and CDR2 SVGEGT. The CDR3 is 12 residues long. Trimming pared 2 bases from V and 6 bases from J, leaving 5 bases between. The CDR3 here is CASSYDSNIQYF. The DNA of the CDR3 is TGTGCCAGCAGTTACGACTCAAACATTCAGTACTTC.

To note about this clonotype: One end of the junction varies from germline; a read error may be responsible. This chain joins TRBV7-8 and TRBJ2-5, with D unclear. The J call is doubtful: the DNA matches TRBJ2-1 better. This CDR3 has 14 residues. Germline CDR1 and CDR2: SGHVS and FQNEAQ. The CDR3 sequence is CASSIALQHNEQFF. CDR3 DNA: TGTGCCAGCAGCATAGCACTACAGCACAATGAGCAGTTCTTC.

This clonotype was observed a few times. The gene calls are TRBV10-3 and TRBJ1-4; tentative D call: TRBD1 (5 bases). Germline CDR1 and CDR2: ENHRY and SYGVKD. This CDR3 has 15 residues. The V end lost 8 bases, the J end lost 7 bases, and 20 bases lay between the germline ends. The DNA for the CDR3 is TGTGCCATCGGTAACGGTTTGGGGACGGCTGAAAAACTGTTTTTT. It specifies CAIGNGLGTAEKLFF.